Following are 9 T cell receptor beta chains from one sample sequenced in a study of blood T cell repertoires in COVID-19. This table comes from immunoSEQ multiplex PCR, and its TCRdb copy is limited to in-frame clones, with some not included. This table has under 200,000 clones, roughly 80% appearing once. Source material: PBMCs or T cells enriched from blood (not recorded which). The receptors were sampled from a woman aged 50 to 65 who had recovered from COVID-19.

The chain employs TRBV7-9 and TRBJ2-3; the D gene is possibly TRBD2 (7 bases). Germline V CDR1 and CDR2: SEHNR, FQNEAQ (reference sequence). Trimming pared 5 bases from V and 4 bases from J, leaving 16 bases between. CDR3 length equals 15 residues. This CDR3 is CASSGGGSYADTQYF. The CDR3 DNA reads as TGTGCCAGCAGCGGGGGCGGGAGTTACGCAGATACGCAGTATTTT.

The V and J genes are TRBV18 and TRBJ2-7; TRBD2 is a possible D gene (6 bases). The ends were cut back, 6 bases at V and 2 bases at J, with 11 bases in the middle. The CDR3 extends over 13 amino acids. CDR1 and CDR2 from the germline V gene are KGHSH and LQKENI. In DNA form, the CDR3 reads TGTGCCAGCTCTGCTAGCGAAACCTACGAGCAGTACTTC. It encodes CASSASETYEQYF.

CDR3: CASSQNRHYGYTF. CDR3 sequence (DNA): TGTGCCAGCAGCCAAAACAGACACTATGGCTACACCTTC. The genes are TRBV14 and TRBJ1-2; D gene unclear. The germline V gene has CDR1 SGHDN and CDR2 FVKESK. Trimming left V 2 bases short and J 3 bases short, with 7 bases between. CDR3 length equals 13 residues. Full variable domain (rest looked up from reference TRBV14 and TRBJ1-2): EAGVTQFPSHSVIEKGQTVTLRCDPISGHDNLYWYRRVMGKEIKFLLHFVKESKQDESGMPNNRFLAERTGGTYSTLKVQPAELEDSGVYFCASSQNRHYGYTFGSGTRLTVV.

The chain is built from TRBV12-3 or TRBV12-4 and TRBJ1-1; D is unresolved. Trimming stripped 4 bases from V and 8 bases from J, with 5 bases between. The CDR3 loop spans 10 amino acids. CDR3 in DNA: TGTGCCAGCAGTTCGGTGGAAGCTTTCTTT. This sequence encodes CASSSVEAFF.

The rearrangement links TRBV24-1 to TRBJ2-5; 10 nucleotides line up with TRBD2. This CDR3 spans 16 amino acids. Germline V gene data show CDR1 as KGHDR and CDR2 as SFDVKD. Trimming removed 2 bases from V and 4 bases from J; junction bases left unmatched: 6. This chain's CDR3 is CATSDSTSGILETQYF. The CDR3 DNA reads TGTGCCACCAGTGATTCTACTAGCGGGATTTTAGAGACCCAGTACTTC.

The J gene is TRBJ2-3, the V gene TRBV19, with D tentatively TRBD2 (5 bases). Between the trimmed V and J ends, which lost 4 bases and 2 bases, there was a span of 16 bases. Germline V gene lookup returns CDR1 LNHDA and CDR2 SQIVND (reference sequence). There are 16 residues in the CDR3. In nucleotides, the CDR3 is TGTGCCAGTAGTACGGTCGGGGAGCTAGACACAGATACGCAGTATTTT. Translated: CASSTVGELDTDTQYF.

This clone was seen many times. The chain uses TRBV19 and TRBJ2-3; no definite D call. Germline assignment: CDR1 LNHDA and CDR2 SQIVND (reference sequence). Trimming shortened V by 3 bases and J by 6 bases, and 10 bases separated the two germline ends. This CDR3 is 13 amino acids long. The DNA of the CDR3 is TGTGCCAGTAGTATGTTTTCCAGGGATACGCAGTATTTT. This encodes CASSMFSRDTQYF.

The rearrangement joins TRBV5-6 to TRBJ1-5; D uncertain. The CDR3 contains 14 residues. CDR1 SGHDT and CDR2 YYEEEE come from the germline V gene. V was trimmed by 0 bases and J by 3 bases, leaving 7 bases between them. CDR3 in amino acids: CASSLGRINQPQHF. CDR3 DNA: TGTGCCAGCAGCTTGGGTAGAATCAATCAGCCCCAGCATTTT. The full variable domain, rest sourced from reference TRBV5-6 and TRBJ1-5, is DAGVTQSPTHLIKTRGQQVTLRCSPKSGHDTVSWYQQALGQGPQFIFQYYEEEERQRGNFPDRFSGHQFPNYSSELNVNALLLGDSALYLCASSLGRINQPQHFGDGTRLSIL.

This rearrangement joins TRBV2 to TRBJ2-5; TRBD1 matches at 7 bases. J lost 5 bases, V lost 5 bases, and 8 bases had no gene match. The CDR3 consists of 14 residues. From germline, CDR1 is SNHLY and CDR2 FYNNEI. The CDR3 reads CASSLQGSRETQYF. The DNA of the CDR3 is TGTGCCAGCAGTCTACAGGGGAGTCGGGAGACCCAGTACTTC. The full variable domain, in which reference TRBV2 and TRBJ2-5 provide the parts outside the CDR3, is EPEVTQTPSHQVTQMGQEVILRCVPISNHLYFYWYRQILGQKVEFLVSFYNNEISEKSEIFDDQFSVERPDGSNFTLKIRSTKLEDSAMYFCASSLQGSRETQYFGPGTRLLVL.